The following is a T cell receptor beta chain sequence with its context. Germline V CDR1 and CDR2: MDHEN, SYDVKM. This CDR3 region has 15 residues. After removal of 2 bases from V and 4 bases from J, the junction contained 7 bases not matched to a gene. The data stem from a study of T cell responses to AZD1222 COVID-19 vaccine. Clones were sequenced by immunoSEQ multiplex PCR, and TCRdb holds only the in-frame ones, with some missing. The table lists 90,000 to 130,000 clones, about 95% of them singletons. The receptor comes from an adult who received the AZD1222 COVID-19 vaccine. The chain carries TRBV28 and TRBJ1-1, with 7 bases aligning to TRBD1. The material was peripheral blood, obtained 28 days after the second AZD1222 dose. The CDR3, as DNA: TGTGCCAGCAGTTTACACCACAGGGGAATCACTGAAGCTTTCTTT. It specifies CASSLHHRGITEAFF. Supplemented by reference TRBV28 and TRBJ1-1, the full variable domain reads DVKVTQSSRYLVKRTGEKVFLECVQDMDHENMFWYRQDPGLGLRLIYFSYDVKMKEKGDIPEGYSVSREKKERFSLILESASTNQTSMYLCASSLHHRGITEAFFGQGTRLTVV.